This TCR beta chain derives from a study of shared clonotypes between healthy human individuals. Produced via immunoSEQ multiplex PCR; TCRdb's table is partial and in-frame only. The sample lists 2 million to 3 million clones; over 85% were seen once. The study, taken as a whole, reports: Despite large depth, rarefaction showed incomplete sorted-subset sequencing.

Points on this clone: Its antigen is not known. The sample carries other DNA sequences with the same CDR3.

The J segment lost 0 bases and the V segment lost 0 bases, leaving 3 bases of the junction unmatched. The CDR3 runs 16 residues. Germline V gene lookup returns CDR1 SGDLS and CDR2 YYNGEE. The receptor's source is a man younger than 35 in good health. Some clones in this sample may be carry-over from other donors' samples. Specimen: naive CD4+ T cells from PBMCs. Indicated subset: CD45RA+ positively selected. The chain is built from TRBV9 and TRBJ2-3; TRBD2 matches at 8 bases. CDR3 region: CASSVDSSGSTDTQYF. In DNA form, the CDR3 reads TGTGCCAGCAGCGTAGATTCTAGCGGGAGCACAGATACGCAGTATTTT.